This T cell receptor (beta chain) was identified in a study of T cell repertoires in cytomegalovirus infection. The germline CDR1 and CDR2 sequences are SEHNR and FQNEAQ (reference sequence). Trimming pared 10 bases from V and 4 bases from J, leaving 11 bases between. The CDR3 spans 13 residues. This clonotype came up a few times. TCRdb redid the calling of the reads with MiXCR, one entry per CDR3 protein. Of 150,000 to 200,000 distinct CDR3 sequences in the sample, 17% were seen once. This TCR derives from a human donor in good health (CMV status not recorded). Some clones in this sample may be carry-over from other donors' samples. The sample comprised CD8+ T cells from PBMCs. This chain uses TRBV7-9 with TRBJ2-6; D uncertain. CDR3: CAMGGIGANVLTF. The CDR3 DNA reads TGTGCCATGGGCGGTATAGGGGCCAACGTCCTGACTTTC.